The clone carrying this TCR beta chain was detected a few times. Its antigen is currently unknown. This record comes from a study of blood T cells in healthy people across ages. The use of a sample-barcoded 5' primer and a J-beta primer mix characterized a second PCR of about 7 to 12 cycles. Every cDNA was tagged by a template-switch adaptor with 12 random nucleotides. TCRdb re-analysed the 5' RACE reads in MiXCR, keeping a single row per CDR3 protein. Found here are some 640,000 distinct CDR3 sequences, around 45% of them singletons; the top ten hold 25% to 35%. This CDR3 is 14 amino acids long. CDR1 LGHDT and CDR2 YNNKEL come from the germline V gene (reference sequence). Trimming took off 3 bases at V and 5 bases at J, with 13 bases between the two ends. Study-wide findings and caveats: Unsorted PBMCs ruled out conclusive naive versus antigen-experienced comparison.

The chain recombines TRBV3-1 with TRBJ1-1; D is perhaps TRBD1 (6 bases). The clonotype comes from a woman aged 55-69 years in good health. Material: blood. The CDR3: CASSQGTGPTEAFF. CDR3 sequence (DNA): TGTGCCAGCAGCCAGGGTACAGGGCCGACTGAAGCTTTCTTT. Based on the CDR3 plus reference TRBV3-1 and TRBJ1-1, the full variable domain is DTAVSQTPKYLVTQMGNDKSIKCEQNLGHDTMYWYKQDSKKFLKIMFSYNNKELIINETVPNRFSPKSPDKAHLNLHINSLELGDSAVYFCASSQGTGPTEAFFGQGTRLTVV.